Listed below are T cell receptor beta chains from one sample, sequenced in a study of neurological immune-mediated disorders. TCRdb passed the 5' RACE reads through MiXCR, listing each CDR3 protein once. This sample has 81,000 or so distinct CDR3 sequences, with around 14% found just once. The specimen sequenced was PBMCs. The receptors were sampled from a female donor with HTLV-1-associated myelopathy (HAM/TSP). Both conserved end residues are part of each CDR3. Fields, in order: V gene, J gene, D gene, clone size, CDR3 DNA, CDR3 protein. The D gene is left open where the match is weak. Size is stated for part of the rows, as once, few or many counts, or as a class when the clone is expanded.

>TRBV6-6|TRBJ2-7|TRBD1|NA
TGTGCCAGCAGTTACTCTACAGGGGGCGCGTATGAGCAGTACTTC
CASSYSTGGAYEQYF
>TRBV11-2|TRBJ2-1|NA|many
TGTGCCAGCAGCTTCCCACGGCCTGGGAAGCTCCCCTACAATGAGCAGTTCTTC
CASSFPRPGKLPYNEQFF
>TRBV20-1|TRBJ1-3|NA|many
TGCAGTGCTAGTTCCGGGAACGGAAACACCATATATTTT
CSASSGNGNTIYF
>TRBV6-6|TRBJ2-3|TRBD1|many
TGTGCCAGCAGTACGACAGGGGAGAGCACAGATACGCAGTATTTT
CASSTTGESTDTQYF
>TRBV21-1|TRBJ1-4|NA|many
TGTGCCAGCAAATGCCTCTCGGGACAGTCCATGAAACTGTTTTTT
CASKCLSGQSMKLFF
>TRBV12-3/TRBV12-4|TRBJ1-6|NA|many
TGTGCCAGCAGTTTGATCTACCGGGGTGGTTCACCCCTCCACTTT
CASSLIYRGGSPLHF
>TRBV3-1|TRBJ1-2|NA|NA
TGTGCCAGCAGCCAAGGGGACACCAACTATGGCTACACCTTC
CASSQGDTNYGYTF
>TRBV5-8|TRBJ2-7|NA|many
TGTGCCAGCAGCACAGGGACCACCATTCCGGACGAGCAGTACTTC
CASSTGTTIPDEQYF
>TRBV6-6|TRBJ2-1|TRBD2|NA
TGTGACAGCAGGGAGGAGCGGGGGGGACATGAGCAGTTCTTC
CDSREERGGHEQFF
>TRBV6-1|TRBJ1-4|NA|many
TGTGCCAGCAGGGTAACTAATGAAAAACTGTTTTTT
CASRVTNEKLFF
>TRBV5-1|TRBJ2-3|NA|many
TGCGCCAGCAGACGGGACACGGGTAAGGATACGCAGTATTTT
CASRRDTGKDTQYF
>TRBV24-1|TRBJ1-5|NA|many
TGTGCCACCAGTGATTCGGGGGGATGGAATCAGCCCCAGCATTTT
CATSDSGGWNQPQHF
>TRBV4-1|TRBJ2-5|TRBD2|many
TGCGCCAGCAGCCAAGTGCAAGCGGGGGGACCCCAAGAGACCCAGTACTTC
CASSQVQAGGPQETQYF
>TRBV5-1|TRBJ2-7|NA|many
TGCGCCAGCAGCTTAAGAAGTCAAGCCGACGAGCAGTACTTC
CASSLRSQADEQYF
>TRBV6-5|TRBJ2-2|NA|many
TGTGCCAGCAGTTACTCGGCCGGGGAGCTGTTTTTT
CASSYSAGELFF
>TRBV7-2|TRBJ1-1|NA|NA
TGTGCCAGCAGCTTCACGGAGGGCACTGAAGCTTTCTTT
CASSFTEGTEAFF
>TRBV6-6|TRBJ2-1|TRBD2|many
TGTGCCAGCAGTTACGGGACTAGCGGGGGGCATGAGCAGTTCTTC
CASSYGTSGGHEQFF
>TRBV27|TRBJ2-3|NA|many
TGTGCCAGCAGTCTGGACAGAGTCAGCACAGATACGCAGTATTTT
CASSLDRVSTDTQYF
>TRBV7-6|TRBJ2-7|NA|NA
TGTGCCAGCAGCCTGACACTCATCGGCGGCGAGCAGTACTTC
CASSLTLIGGEQYF
>TRBV4-2|TRBJ1-1|NA|many
TGTGCCAGCAGCCAAGGGGGGGGATTGGGCACTGAAGCTTTCTTT
CASSQGGGLGTEAFF
>TRBV18|TRBJ2-4|TRBD2|many
TGTGCCAGCTCACCACGAGCAGCGGGGCGGGAATTAAACATTCAGTACTTC
CASSPRAAGRELNIQYF
>TRBV20-1|TRBJ2-1|NA|many
TGCAGTGCTAGATCCGGACCTCTGGTCGGGTTCTTC
CSARSGPLVGFF
>TRBV12-3/TRBV12-4|TRBJ1-5|NA|many
TGTGCCAGCAGTTTCGCTTCGGGGCAGGCCCCTTCGAGTAATCAGCCCCAGCATTTT
CASSFASGQAPSSNQPQHF
>TRBV18|TRBJ2-7|TRBD1|few
TGTGCCAGCTCACCCATGACAGGGGATTACGAGCAGTACTTC
CASSPMTGDYEQYF
>TRBV5-6|TRBJ2-7|NA|many
TGTGCCAGCAGCTTGGCGTCGGACAGATACGAGCAGTACTTC
CASSLASDRYEQYF
>TRBV5-1|TRBJ1-2|TRBD1|NA
TGCGCCAGCAGCTTGCGGTCAGGGGGTGGCTACACCTTC
CASSLRSGGGYTF
>TRBV5-1|TRBJ2-7|TRBD1|NA
TGCGCCAGCAGCCCAGGGACAGGGGGGGCCTACGAGCAGTACTTC
CASSPGTGGAYEQYF
>TRBV12-3/TRBV12-4|TRBJ1-2|NA|once
TGTGCCAGCAGTCCTCCTCGCGCCGGAGGCTACACCTTC
CASSPPRAGGYTF
>TRBV5-1|TRBJ2-5|TRBD1|many
TGCGCCAGCAGCTTGGGACAGGGATACCAAGAGACCCAGTACTTC
CASSLGQGYQETQYF
>TRBV7-2|TRBJ2-1|NA|many
TGTGCCAGCAGCTTAAGGGACCATGAGCAGTTCTTC
CASSLRDHEQFF
>TRBV4-2|TRBJ1-5|NA|NA
TGTGCCAGCAGCCAAGATCAGGGGAATCAGACCCAACATTTT
CASSQDQGNQTQHF
>TRBV15|TRBJ2-1|NA|many
TGTGCTACCAGCTTGGATGACTACAATGAGCAGTTCTTC
CATSLDDYNEQFF
>TRBV29-1|TRBJ2-7|NA|many
TGCAGCGGTGCGCGAGGCCAATACGAGCAGTACTTC
CSGARGQYEQYF
>TRBV13|TRBJ2-1|TRBD1|NA
TGTGCCAGCAGCTTATCTGGAGGGACAGGGGGCAGCGATGAGCAGTTCTTC
CASSLSGGTGGSDEQFF
>TRBV20-1|TRBJ1-2|TRBD1|many
TGCAGTGCTATCGGGGACAGGGGGCCCTATGGCTACACCTTC
CSAIGDRGPYGYTF